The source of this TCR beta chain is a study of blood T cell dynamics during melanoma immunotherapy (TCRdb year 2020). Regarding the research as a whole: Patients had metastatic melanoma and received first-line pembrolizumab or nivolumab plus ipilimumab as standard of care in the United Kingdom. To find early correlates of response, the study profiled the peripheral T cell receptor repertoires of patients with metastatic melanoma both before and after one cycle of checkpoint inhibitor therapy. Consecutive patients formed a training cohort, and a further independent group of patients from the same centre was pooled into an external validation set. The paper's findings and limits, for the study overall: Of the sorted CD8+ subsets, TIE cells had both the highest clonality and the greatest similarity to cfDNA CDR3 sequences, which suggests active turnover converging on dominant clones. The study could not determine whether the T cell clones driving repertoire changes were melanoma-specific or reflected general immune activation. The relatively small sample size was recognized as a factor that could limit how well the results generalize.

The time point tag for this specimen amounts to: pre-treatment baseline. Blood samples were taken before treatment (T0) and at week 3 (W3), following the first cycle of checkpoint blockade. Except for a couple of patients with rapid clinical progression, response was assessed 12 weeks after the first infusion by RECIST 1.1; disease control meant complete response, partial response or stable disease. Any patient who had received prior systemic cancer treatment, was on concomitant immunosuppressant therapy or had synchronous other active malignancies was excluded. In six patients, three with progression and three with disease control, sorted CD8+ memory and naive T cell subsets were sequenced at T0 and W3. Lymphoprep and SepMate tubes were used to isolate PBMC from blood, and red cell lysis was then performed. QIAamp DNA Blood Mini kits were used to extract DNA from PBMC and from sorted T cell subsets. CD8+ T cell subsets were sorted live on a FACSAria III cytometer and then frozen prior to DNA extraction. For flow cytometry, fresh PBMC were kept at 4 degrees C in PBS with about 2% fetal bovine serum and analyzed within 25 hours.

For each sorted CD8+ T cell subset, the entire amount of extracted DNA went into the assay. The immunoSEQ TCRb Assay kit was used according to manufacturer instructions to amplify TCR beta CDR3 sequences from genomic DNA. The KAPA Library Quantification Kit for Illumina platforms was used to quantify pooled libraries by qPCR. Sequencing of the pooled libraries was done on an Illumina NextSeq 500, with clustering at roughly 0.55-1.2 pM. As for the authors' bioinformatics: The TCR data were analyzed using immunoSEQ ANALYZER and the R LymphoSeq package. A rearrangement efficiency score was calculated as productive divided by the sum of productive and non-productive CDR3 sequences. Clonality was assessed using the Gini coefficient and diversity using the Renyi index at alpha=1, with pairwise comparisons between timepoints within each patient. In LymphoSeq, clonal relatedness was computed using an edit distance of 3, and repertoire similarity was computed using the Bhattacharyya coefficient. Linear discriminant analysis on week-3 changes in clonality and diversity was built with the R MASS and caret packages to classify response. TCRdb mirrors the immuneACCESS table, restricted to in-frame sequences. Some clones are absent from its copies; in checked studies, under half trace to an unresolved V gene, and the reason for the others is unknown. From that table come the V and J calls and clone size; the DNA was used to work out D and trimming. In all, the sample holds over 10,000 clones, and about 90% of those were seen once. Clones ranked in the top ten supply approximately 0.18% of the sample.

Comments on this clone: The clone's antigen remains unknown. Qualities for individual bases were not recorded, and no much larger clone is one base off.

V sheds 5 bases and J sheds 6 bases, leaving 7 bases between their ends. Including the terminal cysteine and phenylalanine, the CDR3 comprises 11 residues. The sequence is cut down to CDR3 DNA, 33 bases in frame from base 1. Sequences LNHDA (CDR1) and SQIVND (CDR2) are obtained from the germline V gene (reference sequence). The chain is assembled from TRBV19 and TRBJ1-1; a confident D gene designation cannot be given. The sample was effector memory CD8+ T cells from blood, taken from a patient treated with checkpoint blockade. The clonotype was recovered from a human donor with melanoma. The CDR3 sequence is CASSWVAEAFF. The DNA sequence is TGTGCCAGTAGTTGGGTCGCTGAAGCTTTCTTT.